Presented here are 17 T cell receptor beta chains from one specimen sequenced in a study of identical twins. TCRdb reprocessed the 5' RACE reads via MiXCR and lists one record per CDR3 protein. The sample records 200,000 to 250,000 distinct CDR3 sequences, about 7% being singletons. The same sample was also used in a study of yellow fever vaccine responses in identical twins.

Sequencing used memory (CD45RO+) T cells sorted from blood. The source of these receptors is a woman between 18 and 30 years old in good health.

This clonotype was recorded a few times. The V and J genes are TRBV2 and TRBJ1-2; 9 nucleotides match TRBD1. Germline CDR1 reads SNHLY; CDR2 reads FYNNEI. CDR3 length: 13 residues. The trim removed 6 bases at V and 4 bases at J, leaving 3 bases unmatched. For the CDR3, the DNA is TGTGCCAGCAGGGACAGGGGAAGCTATGGCTACACCTTC. It codes for CASRDRGSYGYTF.

The sample holds many counts of this clonotype. The gene calls are TRBV28 and TRBJ2-2, with D unclear. Germline V gives CDR1 MDHEN, CDR2 SYDVKM. The V end was cut by 6 bases, the J end by 8 bases, with 19 bases between. CDR3 length: 15 amino acids. The CDR3 loop reads CASRSPRPDVGELFF. CDR3 DNA sequence: TGTGCCAGCAGAAGCCCCAGGCCAGATGTGGGGGAGCTGTTTTTT. Full variable domain (remainder filled in from reference TRBV28 and TRBJ2-2): DVKVTQSSRYLVKRTGEKVFLECVQDMDHENMFWYRQDPGLGLRLIYFSYDVKMKEKGDIPEGYSVSREKKERFSLILESASTNQTSMYLCASRSPRPDVGELFFGEGSRLTVL.

This clonotype was seen a few times. The V call is TRBV5-1, the J call TRBJ2-2; 16 bases align to TRBD2. V lost 3 bases to trimming and J lost 7 bases; unmatched junction nucleotides: 6. This CDR3 comprises 17 residues. The V gene's germline CDR1 is SGHRS and CDR2 YFSETQ. DNA for the CDR3: TGCGCCAGCAGCTCGGGACTAGCGGGGGGGCCGGACGGGGAGCTGTTTTTT. Amino acid sequence: CASSSGLAGGPDGELFF.

This clonotype was seen at least ten times. The chain links TRBV7-8 to TRBJ2-1; D is perhaps TRBD2 (5 bases). The CDR3 totals 15 residues. V was clipped by 1 base and J by 9 bases, with 16 bases between them. CDR1 SGHVS and CDR2 FQNEAQ come from the germline V gene. The CDR3 here is CASSLVGSSLTEQFF. The DNA for the CDR3 is TGTGCCAGCAGCTTAGTAGGGAGTTCACTCACTGAGCAGTTCTTC.

This sequence joins TRBV19 and TRBJ2-7, with 7 bases fitting TRBD2. CDR1 LNHDA and CDR2 SQIVND come from the germline V gene (reference sequence). CDR3 size: 12 residues. The ends lost 8 bases at V and 3 bases at J; junction bases unmatched: 4. CDR3 nucleotide sequence: TGTGCCAGTGGGCTAGCGGTCTACGAGCAGTACTTC. Its protein product is CASGLAVYEQYF. Looking up the rest from reference TRBV19 and TRBJ2-7 gives the full variable domain: DGGITQSPKYLFRKEGQNVTLSCEQNLNHDAMYWYRQDPGQGLRLIYYSQIVNDFQKGDIAEGYSVSREKKESFPLTVTSAQKNPTAFYLCASGLAVYEQYFGPGTRLTVT.

There are many counts of this clonotype. The rearrangement uses TRBV7-8 and TRBJ2-5, with 8 nucleotides matching TRBD2. Germline CDR1 reads SGHVS; CDR2 reads FQNEAQ. The CDR3 length is 15 residues. V lost 4 bases to trimming and J lost 2 bases; unmatched junction nucleotides: 6. The CDR3 DNA reads as TGTGCCAGCAGCTGGAGGGTAGCGGGACAAGAGACCCAGTACTTC. Its protein product is CASSWRVAGQETQYF.

This clonotype occurred a few times. This rearrangement joins TRBV5-1 to TRBJ2-6; 7 bases agree with TRBD2. The ends lost 4 bases at V and 2 bases at J; junction bases unmatched: 6. Germline V gives CDR1 SGHRS, CDR2 YFSETQ. CDR3 length: 16 residues. CDR3 loop: CASSTAGGAGANVLTF. CDR3 coding DNA: TGCGCCAGCAGCACGGCTGGGGGGGCTGGGGCCAACGTCCTGACTTTC.

The V call is TRBV7-2, the J call TRBJ2-7, with TRBD2 matching 9 bases. The germline gives CDR1 SGHTA, CDR2 FQGNSA. The V and J ends lost 0 bases and 3 bases, in that order; junction bases with no gene match: 6. This CDR3 is built from 16 residues. The CDR3 DNA reads as TGTGCCAGCAGCTTAGCGATTAGCGGGAGCCGCTACGAGCAGTACTTC. Protein: CASSLAISGSRYEQYF.

The V gene is TRBV3-1, the J gene TRBJ2-1; 9 nucleotides line up with TRBD2. The CDR3 is 15 amino acids. The germline V gene encodes CDR1 LGHDT and CDR2 YNNKEL (reference sequence). The V gene end was trimmed by 0 bases and the J gene end by 4 bases; junction bases not matched to a gene: 1. The CDR3 loop is CASSQDSGGYNEQFF. For the CDR3, the DNA is TGTGCCAGCAGCCAAGATAGCGGGGGTTACAATGAGCAGTTCTTC.

This clonotype was counted at least ten times. The V call is TRBV10-2, the J call TRBJ2-2; D remains ambiguous. Germline CDR1 and CDR2: WSHSY and SAAADI. The CDR3 has 16 amino acids. Between the trimmed V and J ends, which lost 5 bases and 0 bases, there was a span of 13 bases. The CDR3 loop reads CASSWAQSSNTGELFF. The DNA for the CDR3 is TGCGCCAGCAGTTGGGCACAATCCTCGAACACCGGGGAGCTGTTTTTT.

The V call is TRBV5-6, the J call TRBJ2-7; 8 nucleotides match TRBD2. The CDR3 is 19 residues long. Germline V gene sequence: CDR1 SGHDT, CDR2 YYEEEE. Unmatched junction bases numbered 18, after V lost 3 bases and J lost 1 base. The CDR3 DNA reads TGTGCCAGCAGCTCCTACACGCTCGGAACTAGCGGCGCGTCCTACGAGCAGTACTTC. The encoded protein is CASSSYTLGTSGASYEQYF.

This clonotype was found a few times. The chain combines TRBV12-5 with TRBJ2-2; D remains ambiguous. Trimming cost V 7 bases and J 5 bases, with 11 bases left between them. The germline gives CDR1 LGHNT, CDR2 FRNRAP. The CDR3 runs to 13 residues. This CDR3 is CASAQRETGELFF. The CDR3 coding sequence is TGTGCTAGTGCACAGCGTGAAACCGGGGAGCTGTTTTTT.

This clonotype was counted ten times or more. The rearrangement links TRBV10-3 to TRBJ1-3; no clear D. Germline CDR1 reads ENHRY; CDR2 reads SYGVKD. V was trimmed by 0 bases and J by 0 bases, leaving 15 bases between them. This CDR3 contains 18 residues. The CDR3 DNA reads TGTGCCATCAGTGAGTCTTTCAGAGTAGGAGCCTCTGGAAACACCATATATTTT. As protein: CAISESFRVGASGNTIYF.

The chain carries TRBV6-1 and TRBJ1-1; D is ambiguous. Germline lookup yields CDR1 MNHNS and CDR2 SASEGT. Deletions cut 6 bases from V and 1 base from J, with 9 bases between. This CDR3 region has 13 residues. The CDR3 reads CASRGNSNTEAFF. The CDR3 DNA reads TGTGCCAGCAGAGGAAACTCGAACACTGAAGCTTTCTTT.

In this sample, this clonotype turned up many times. At one of its ends the junction is not consistent with the germline gene, which may arise from a read error. This chain uses TRBV5-1 with TRBJ2-6; D unclear. Germline values: CDR1 SGHRS, CDR2 YFSETQ. This CDR3 has 14 amino acids. The CDR3 region has the DNA TGTGCCAGCAGTTTAAGCTCTGGGGCCAACGTCCTGACTTTC. This translates into CASSLSSGANVLTF.

This clonotype was counted at least ten times. J is TRBJ1-4 and V is TRBV7-9; TRBD1 might be the D (6 bases). The CDR3 extends over 15 amino acids. The germline V gene encodes CDR1 SEHNR and CDR2 FQNEAQ (reference sequence). V lost 4 bases to trimming and J lost 2 bases, with 11 bases between them. CDR3 in DNA: TGTGCCAGCAGCTCGAACAGGGATACTAATGAAAAACTGTTTTTT. It yields the protein CASSSNRDTNEKLFF.

This clonotype occurred a few times. The V call is TRBV28, the J call TRBJ1-1, with D uncertain. CDR1 is MDHEN and CDR2 is SYDVKM in the germline V gene. V gave up 2 bases and J gave up 5 bases, with 9 bases separating them. This CDR3 region has 13 residues. CDR3 in DNA: TGTGCCAGCAGTTTAGTGGCAGCAACTGAAGCTTTCTTT. Translating gives CASSLVAATEAFF.